This T cell receptor (beta chain) was identified in a study of breast tumors, draining lymph nodes, adjacent tissues. The lymph nodes were axillary draining lymph nodes from breast cancer patients. In regard to this clonotype: Its antigen is not known.

Study conclusions and caveats: Data only fit, rather than demonstrated, lymph node origin of most tumor T cells.

The ends were cut back, 5 bases at V and 4 bases at J, with 14 bases in the middle. Germline CDR1 and CDR2: SGHTA and FQGTGA. The CDR3 is 14 residues long. TCRdb reprocessed the multiplex PCR reads via MiXCR and lists one record per CDR3 protein. This sample has roughly 110,000 distinct CDR3 sequences; about 30% occur once, and the top ten carry approximately 5%. The gene calls are TRBV7-3 and TRBJ1-1; D gene ambiguous. The source is a female donor with breast cancer. Some clones in this sample may be carry-over from other donors' samples. The sequenced sample consisted of axillary lymph node tissue. The CDR3 protein is CASSKKGSGTEAFF. The CDR3 DNA reads as TGTGCCAGCAGCAAAAAGGGATCAGGCACTGAAGCTTTCTTT.